This T cell receptor (beta chain) stems from a study of blood T cell repertoires in COVID-19. Only a few counts were recorded for this clone. In the original workflow: Reference gene primer amplification yielded estimated nucleated cell counts. Repertoires were generated with immunoSEQ multiplex PCR, while TCRdb's copy carries only in-frame clones and drops some. V, J and clone size are those of that table, while D and trimming were read from the DNA. This sample yields 88,000 or so clones, of which 85% are seen a single time; 3.8% belongs to the top ten. The germline gives CDR1 SGHTA, CDR2 FQGNSA. The CDR3 has 16 amino acids. The ends lost 1 base at V and 4 bases at J; junction bases unmatched: 7.

This clonotype was obtained from a man aged 60 to 69 with acute or convalescent COVID-19. Sequenced material: peripheral blood. V and J are TRBV7-2 and TRBJ2-7; 10 bases are a match to TRBD2. CDR3 loop: CASSLDGLAGVYEQYF. The CDR3 nucleotides read TGTGCCAGCAGCTTAGACGGGCTAGCGGGAGTGTACGAGCAGTACTTC.